The following is a T cell receptor (beta chain) sequence with its context. Looked up from germline, CDR1 is MNHNS and CDR2 is SASEGT. Between the trimmed V and J ends, which lost 2 bases and 0 bases, there was a span of 11 bases. The CDR3 extends over 15 amino acids. A sample-barcoded 5' primer and a J-beta primer mix were used in a second PCR of roughly 7 to 11 cycles. Each CDR3 protein is one row after TCRdb ran MiXCR on the 5' RACE reads. The table includes 1.5 million or so distinct CDR3 sequences, roughly 40% detected once. The data were taken from a study of blood T cells in healthy people across ages.

The chain employs TRBV6-1 and TRBJ2-7, with D maybe TRBD1 (6 bases). Sequencing input: blood. The sequence came from a young woman in good health. CDR3 bases: TGTGCCAGCAGTGAAATGGACAGACCCTCCTACGAGCAGTACTTC. It is translated as CASSEMDRPSYEQYF.